The 5 T cell receptor beta chains listed next were all sequenced from one sample in a study of T-cell reconstitution after alpha-beta-depleted transplantation in children. Preparation of the TCRbeta library was carried out with unique molecular identifiers. One entry per CDR3 protein, called by TCRdb with MiXCR from the PCR reads. The data show approximately 200,000 distinct CDR3 sequences, with roughly 14% seen just once and over 10% held by the top ten. Sequencing used PBMCs from the stem cell graft donor, obtained from the stem cell graft. Receptors originate from a human donor who donated a stem cell graft to a child with acute lymphoblastic leukemia.

V gene TRBV20-1 combines with J gene TRBJ2-7; 7 positions match TRBD2. This CDR3 has 16 amino acids. The ends lost 6 bases at V and 5 bases at J; junction bases unmatched: 19. Germline V lookup: CDR1 DFQATT, CDR2 SNEGSKA (reference sequence). The CDR3 coding sequence is TGCAGTGCGTCGAGTAATTTAGCGGGTTGGGGGGACGAGCAGTACTTC. Its translation: CSASSNLAGWGDEQYF.

This clonotype was seen repeatedly, ten times or more. This chain's CDR3 is CASSLLVAVNEQFF. CDR3 coding DNA: TGCGCCAGCAGCTTGTTGGTAGCGGTCAATGAGCAGTTCTTC. The chain employs TRBV5-1 and TRBJ2-1, with a tentative D call TRBD2 (6 bases). CDR3 length: 14 amino acids. CDR1 is SGHRS and CDR2 is YFSETQ in the germline V gene. V was cut by 1 base and J by 6 bases, with 11 bases left in between.

This clonotype occurred many times. This rearrangement joins TRBV20-1 to TRBJ1-2; D possibly corresponds to TRBD1 (6 bases). This CDR3 has 14 amino acids. Germline assignment: CDR1 DFQATT and CDR2 SNEGSKA (reference sequence). Between the trimmed V and J ends, which lost 3 bases and 1 base, there was a span of 12 bases. CDR3 protein: CSASSDRSNYGYTF. CDR3 in DNA: TGCAGTGCTAGCTCGGACAGAAGTAACTATGGCTACACCTTC.

This clonotype has at least ten counts. In DNA form, the CDR3 reads TGTGCCAGCAGTTTAGTGGCGGGGGAAGCTTTCTTT. Translated: CASSLVAGEAFF. The gene calls are TRBV12-3 or TRBV12-4 and TRBJ1-1; no clear D gene. Trimming cost V 1 base and J 8 bases, with 8 bases left between them. The CDR3 has 12 amino acids.

This clonotype was seen ten or more times. The chain carries TRBV20-1 and TRBJ2-1; TRBD1 agrees at 8 bases. Losses at the gene ends were 1 base for V and 7 bases for J; bases not matched to a gene: 6. Germline V gives CDR1 DFQATT, CDR2 SNEGSKA (reference sequence). The CDR3 runs 14 residues. The CDR3 DNA sequence: TGCAGTGCTAGAGTGCAGGGGGCGTTGAATGAGCAGTTCTTC. It translates to CSARVQGALNEQFF.